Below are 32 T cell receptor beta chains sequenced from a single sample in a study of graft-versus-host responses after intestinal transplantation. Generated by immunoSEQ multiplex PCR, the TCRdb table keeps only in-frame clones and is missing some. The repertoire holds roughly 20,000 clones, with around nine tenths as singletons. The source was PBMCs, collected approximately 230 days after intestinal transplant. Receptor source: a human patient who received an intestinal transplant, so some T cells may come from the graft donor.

The CDR3 nucleotides are TGTGCCAGTAAGCAGGGGGGAAACACCATATATTTT. This codes for CASKQGGNTIYF. The V call is TRBV19, the J call TRBJ1-3; D is perhaps TRBD1 (6 bases). This CDR3 is 12 amino acids long. Germline-derived CDR1 and CDR2 are LNHDA and SQIVND (reference sequence). Trimming removed 7 bases from V and 4 bases from J, with 8 bases in between.

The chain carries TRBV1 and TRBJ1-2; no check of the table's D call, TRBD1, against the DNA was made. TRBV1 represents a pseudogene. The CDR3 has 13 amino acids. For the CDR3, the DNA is TGCACCAGCAGCCTACTCGACAGGGATGGCTACACCTTC. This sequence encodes CTSSLLDRDGYTF.

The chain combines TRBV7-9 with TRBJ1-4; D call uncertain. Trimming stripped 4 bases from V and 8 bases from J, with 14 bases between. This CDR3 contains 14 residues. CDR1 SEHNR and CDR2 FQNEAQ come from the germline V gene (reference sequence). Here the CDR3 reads CASSSVGVGEKLFF. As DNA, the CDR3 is TGTGCCAGCAGCTCCGTTGGGGTAGGAGAAAAACTGTTTTTT.

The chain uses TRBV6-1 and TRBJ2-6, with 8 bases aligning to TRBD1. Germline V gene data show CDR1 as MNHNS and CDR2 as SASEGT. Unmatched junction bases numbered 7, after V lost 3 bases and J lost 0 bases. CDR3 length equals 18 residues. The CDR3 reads CASSEFGQGRSGANVLTF. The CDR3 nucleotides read TGTGCCAGCAGTGAGTTCGGACAGGGTCGCTCTGGGGCCAACGTCCTGACTTTC.

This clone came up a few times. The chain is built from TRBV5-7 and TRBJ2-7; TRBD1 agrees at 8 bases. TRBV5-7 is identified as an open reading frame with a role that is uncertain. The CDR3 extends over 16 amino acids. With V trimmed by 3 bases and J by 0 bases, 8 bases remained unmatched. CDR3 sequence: CASSSYGTGYSYEQYF. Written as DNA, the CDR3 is TGTGCCAGCAGCTCCTACGGGACAGGATACTCCTACGAGCAGTACTTC.

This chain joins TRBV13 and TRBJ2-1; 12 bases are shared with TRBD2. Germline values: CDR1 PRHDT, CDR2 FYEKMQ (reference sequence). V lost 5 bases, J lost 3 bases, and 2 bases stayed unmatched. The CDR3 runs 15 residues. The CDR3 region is CASSLLAGGYNEQFF. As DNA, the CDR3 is TGTGCCAGCAGCCTACTAGCGGGGGGCTACAATGAGCAGTTCTTC.

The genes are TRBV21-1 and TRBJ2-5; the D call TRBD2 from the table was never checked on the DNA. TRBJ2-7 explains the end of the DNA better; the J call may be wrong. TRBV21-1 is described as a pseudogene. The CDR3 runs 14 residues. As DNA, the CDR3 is TGTGCCAGCACCCATTCCCGGGAAGGAAACGAGCAGTACTTC. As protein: CASTHSREGNEQYF.

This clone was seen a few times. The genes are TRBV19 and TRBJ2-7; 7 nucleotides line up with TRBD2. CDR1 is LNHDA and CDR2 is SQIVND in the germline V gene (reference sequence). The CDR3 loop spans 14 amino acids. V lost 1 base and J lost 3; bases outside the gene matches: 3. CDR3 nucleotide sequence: TGTGCCAGTAGTATAGGACTAGCTGGCTACGAGCAGTACTTC. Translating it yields CASSIGLAGYEQYF.

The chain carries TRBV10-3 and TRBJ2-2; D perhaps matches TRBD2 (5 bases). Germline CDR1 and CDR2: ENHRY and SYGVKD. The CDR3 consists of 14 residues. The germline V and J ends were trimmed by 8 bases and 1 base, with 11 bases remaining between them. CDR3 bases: TGTGCCATCGGGAGCGCCGTGAACACCGGGGAGCTGTTTTTT. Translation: CAIGSAVNTGELFF.

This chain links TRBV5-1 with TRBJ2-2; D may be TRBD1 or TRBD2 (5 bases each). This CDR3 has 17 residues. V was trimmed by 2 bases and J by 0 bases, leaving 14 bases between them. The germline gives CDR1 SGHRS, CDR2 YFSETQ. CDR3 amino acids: CASSLRPGTANTGELFF. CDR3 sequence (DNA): TGCGCCAGCAGCTTACGACCCGGGACGGCGAACACCGGGGAGCTGTTTTTT.

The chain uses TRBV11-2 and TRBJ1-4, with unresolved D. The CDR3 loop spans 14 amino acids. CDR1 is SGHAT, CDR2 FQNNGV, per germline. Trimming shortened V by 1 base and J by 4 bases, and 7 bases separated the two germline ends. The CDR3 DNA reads TGTGCCAGCAGCTTAGGGGCCAGTAATGAAAAACTGTTTTTT. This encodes CASSLGASNEKLFF.

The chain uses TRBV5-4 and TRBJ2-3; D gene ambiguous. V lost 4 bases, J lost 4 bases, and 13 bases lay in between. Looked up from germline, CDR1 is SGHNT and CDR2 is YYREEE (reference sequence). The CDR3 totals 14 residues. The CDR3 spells CASSPSVASDTQYF. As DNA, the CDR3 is TGTGCCAGCAGCCCCTCTGTGGCTTCAGATACGCAGTATTTT.

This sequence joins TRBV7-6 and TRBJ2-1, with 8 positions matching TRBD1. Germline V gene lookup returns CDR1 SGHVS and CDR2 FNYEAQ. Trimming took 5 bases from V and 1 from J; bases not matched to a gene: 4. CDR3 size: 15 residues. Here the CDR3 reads CASSQDRESYNEQFF. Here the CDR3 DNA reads TGTGCCAGCAGCCAGGACAGGGAATCCTACAATGAGCAGTTCTTC.

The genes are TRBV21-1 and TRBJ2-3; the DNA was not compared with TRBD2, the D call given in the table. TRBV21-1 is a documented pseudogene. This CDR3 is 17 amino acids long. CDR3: CASSKGVLAGATDTQYF. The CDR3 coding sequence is TGTGCCAGCAGCAAAGGGGTCCTAGCGGGGGCCACAGATACGCAGTATTTT.

The DNA of the CDR3 is TGTGCCAGCAGCCATGGACAGAACACTGAAGCTTTCTTT. Translating it yields CASSHGQNTEAFF. J is TRBJ1-1 and V is TRBV11-2, with D possibly being TRBD1 (5 bases). Trimming removed 5 bases from V and 1 base from J, with 8 bases in between. This CDR3 region has 13 residues. Looked up from germline, CDR1 is SGHAT and CDR2 is FQNNGV.

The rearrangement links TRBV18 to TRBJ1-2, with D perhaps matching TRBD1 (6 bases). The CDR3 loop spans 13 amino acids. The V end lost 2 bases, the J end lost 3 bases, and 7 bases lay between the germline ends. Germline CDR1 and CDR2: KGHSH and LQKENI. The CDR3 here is CASSPSGDYGYTF. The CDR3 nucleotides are TGTGCCAGCTCACCATCAGGGGACTATGGCTACACCTTC.

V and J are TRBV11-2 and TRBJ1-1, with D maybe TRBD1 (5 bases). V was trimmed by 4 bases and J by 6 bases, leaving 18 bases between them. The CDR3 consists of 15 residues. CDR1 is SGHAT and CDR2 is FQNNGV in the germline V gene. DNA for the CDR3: TGTGCCAGCAGCTCCGGGACCTTACGGTACCCTGAAGCTTTCTTT. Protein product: CASSSGTLRYPEAFF. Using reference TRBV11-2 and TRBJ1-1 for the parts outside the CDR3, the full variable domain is EAGVAQSPRYKIIEKRQSVAFWCNPISGHATLYWYQQILGQGPKLLIQFQNNGVVDDSQLPKDRFSAERLKGVDSTLKIQPAKLEDSAVYLCASSSGTLRYPEAFFGQGTRLTVV.

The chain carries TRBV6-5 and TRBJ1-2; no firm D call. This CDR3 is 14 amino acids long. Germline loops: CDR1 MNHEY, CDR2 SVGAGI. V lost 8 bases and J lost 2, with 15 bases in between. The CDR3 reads CASSDVRYNYGYTF. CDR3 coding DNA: TGTGCCAGCTCTGATGTCCGATACAACTATGGCTACACCTTC.

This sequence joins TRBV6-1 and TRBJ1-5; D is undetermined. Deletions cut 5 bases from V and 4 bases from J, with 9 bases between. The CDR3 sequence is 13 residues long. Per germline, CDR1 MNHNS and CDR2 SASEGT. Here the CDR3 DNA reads TGTGCCAGCAGTTCACAGCAAAATCAGCCCCAGCATTTT. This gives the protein CASSSQQNQPQHF.

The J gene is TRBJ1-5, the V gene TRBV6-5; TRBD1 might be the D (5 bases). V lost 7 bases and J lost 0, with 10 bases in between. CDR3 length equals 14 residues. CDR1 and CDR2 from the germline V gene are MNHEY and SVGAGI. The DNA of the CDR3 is TGTGCCAGCAATAGACAGCCTAGCAATCAGCCCCAGCATTTT. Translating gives CASNRQPSNQPQHF.

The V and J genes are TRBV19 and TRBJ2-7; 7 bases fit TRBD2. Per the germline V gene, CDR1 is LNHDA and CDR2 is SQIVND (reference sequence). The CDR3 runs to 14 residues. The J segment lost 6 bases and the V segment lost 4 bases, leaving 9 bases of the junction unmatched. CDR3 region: CASSSPLGGAEQYF. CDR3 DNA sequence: TGTGCCAGTAGTAGCCCCTTGGGAGGGGCCGAGCAGTACTTC.

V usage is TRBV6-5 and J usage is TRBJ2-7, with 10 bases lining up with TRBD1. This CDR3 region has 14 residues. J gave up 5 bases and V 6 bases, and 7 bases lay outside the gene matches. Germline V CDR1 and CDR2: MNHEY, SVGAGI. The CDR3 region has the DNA TGTGCCAGCAGCGGACAGGGGGTTTCGAACGAGCAGTACTTC. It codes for CASSGQGVSNEQYF.

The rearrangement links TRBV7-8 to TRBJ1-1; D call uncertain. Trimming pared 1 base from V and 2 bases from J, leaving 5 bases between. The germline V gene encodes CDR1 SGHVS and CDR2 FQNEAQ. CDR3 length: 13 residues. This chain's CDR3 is CASSLGRNTEAFF. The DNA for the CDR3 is TGTGCCAGCAGCTTAGGGAGAAACACTGAAGCTTTCTTT.

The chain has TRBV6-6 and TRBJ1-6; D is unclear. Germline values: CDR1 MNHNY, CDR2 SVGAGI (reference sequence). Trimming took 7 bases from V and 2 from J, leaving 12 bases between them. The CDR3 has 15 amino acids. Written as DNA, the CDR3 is TGTGCCAGCACCACCGAATACCCCTATAATTCACCCCTCCACTTT. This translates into CASTTEYPYNSPLHF.

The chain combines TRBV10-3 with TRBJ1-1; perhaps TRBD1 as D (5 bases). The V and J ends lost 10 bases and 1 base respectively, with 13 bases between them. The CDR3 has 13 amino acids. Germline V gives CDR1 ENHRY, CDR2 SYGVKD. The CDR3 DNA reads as TGTGCCACCACTATGAGGGGGAACACTGAAGCTTTCTTT. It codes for CATTMRGNTEAFF.

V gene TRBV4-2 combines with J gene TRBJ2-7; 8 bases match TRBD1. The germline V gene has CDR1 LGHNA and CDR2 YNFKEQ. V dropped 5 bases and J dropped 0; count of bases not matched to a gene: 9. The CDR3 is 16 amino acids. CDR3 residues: CASSSYGTGYSYEQYF. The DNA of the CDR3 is TGTGCCAGCAGCTCCTACGGGACAGGATACTCCTACGAGCAGTACTTC.

This chain's CDR3 is CASSERANDGYTF. The CDR3 region has the DNA TGTGCCAGCAGTGAGAGGGCAAACGATGGCTACACCTTC. J is TRBJ1-2 and V is TRBV2; no firm D call. The CDR3 sequence is 13 residues long. V was trimmed by 3 bases and J by 6 bases, leaving 11 bases between them. CDR1 and CDR2 (germline): SNHLY, FYNNEI.

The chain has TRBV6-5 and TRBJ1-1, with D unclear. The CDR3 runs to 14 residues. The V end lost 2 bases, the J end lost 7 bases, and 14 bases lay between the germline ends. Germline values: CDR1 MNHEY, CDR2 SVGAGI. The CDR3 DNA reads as TGTGCCAGCAGTTACGAGGGCGGTCTGAGTGAAGCTTTCTTT. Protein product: CASSYEGGLSEAFF.

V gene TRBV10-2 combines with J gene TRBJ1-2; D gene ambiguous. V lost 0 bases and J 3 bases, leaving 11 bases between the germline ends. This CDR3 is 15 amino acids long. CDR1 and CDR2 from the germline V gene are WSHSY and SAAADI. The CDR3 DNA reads TGCGCCAGCAGTGAGTCAAACATACCCCACTATGGCTACACCTTC. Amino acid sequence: CASSESNIPHYGYTF.

The chain's CDR3 is CASSKIGRDRDQPQHF. DNA for the CDR3: TGTGCCAGCAGCAAAATCGGCCGGGACAGGGATCAGCCCCAGCATTTT. V and J are TRBV21-1 and TRBJ1-5; the tabulated D call, TRBD1, remains unverified against the DNA. TRBV21-1 is assigned pseudogene status. The CDR3 sequence is 16 residues long.

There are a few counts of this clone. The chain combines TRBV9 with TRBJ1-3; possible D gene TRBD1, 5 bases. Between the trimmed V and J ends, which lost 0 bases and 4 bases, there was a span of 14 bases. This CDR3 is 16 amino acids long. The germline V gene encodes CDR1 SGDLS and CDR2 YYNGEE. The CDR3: CASSVGGPGIGNTIYF. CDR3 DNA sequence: TGTGCCAGCAGCGTAGGGGGCCCAGGGATAGGAAACACCATATATTTT.

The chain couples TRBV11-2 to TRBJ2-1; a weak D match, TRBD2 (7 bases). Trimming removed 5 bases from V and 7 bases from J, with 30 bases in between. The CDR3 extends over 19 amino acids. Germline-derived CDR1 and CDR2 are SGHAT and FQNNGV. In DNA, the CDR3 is TGTGCCAGCAGCCCCCGTAGGGGGGGGGCGGTTATATTTCAGAATGAGCAGTTCTTC. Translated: CASSPRRGGAVIFQNEQFF.